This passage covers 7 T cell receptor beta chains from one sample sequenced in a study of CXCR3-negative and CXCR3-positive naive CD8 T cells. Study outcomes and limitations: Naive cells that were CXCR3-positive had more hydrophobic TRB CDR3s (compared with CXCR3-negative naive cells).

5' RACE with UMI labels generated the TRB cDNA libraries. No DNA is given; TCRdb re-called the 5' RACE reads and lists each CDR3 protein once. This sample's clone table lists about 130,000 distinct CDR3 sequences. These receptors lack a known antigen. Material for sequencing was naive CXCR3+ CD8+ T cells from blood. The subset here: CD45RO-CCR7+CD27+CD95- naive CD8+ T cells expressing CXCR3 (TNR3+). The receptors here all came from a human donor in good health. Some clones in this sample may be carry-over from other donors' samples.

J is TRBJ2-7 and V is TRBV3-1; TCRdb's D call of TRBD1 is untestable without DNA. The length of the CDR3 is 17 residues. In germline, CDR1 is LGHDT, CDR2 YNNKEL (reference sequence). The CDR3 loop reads CASSQETGAIWPYEQYF.

CDR3 region: CSPHETSGGPDTQYF. The chain couples TRBV20-1 to TRBJ2-3; no DNA is available, so the TRBD2 call from TCRdb remains unchecked. CDR1 DFQATT and CDR2 SNEGSKA come from the germline V gene (reference sequence). This CDR3 has 15 residues.

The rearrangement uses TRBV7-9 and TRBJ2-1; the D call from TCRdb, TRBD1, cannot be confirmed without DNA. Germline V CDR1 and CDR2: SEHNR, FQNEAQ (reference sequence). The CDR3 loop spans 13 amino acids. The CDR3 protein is CASSPPGSTEQFF.

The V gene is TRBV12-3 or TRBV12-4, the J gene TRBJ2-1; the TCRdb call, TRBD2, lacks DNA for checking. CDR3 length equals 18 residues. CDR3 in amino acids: CASSLLGTSGGLGDEQFF.

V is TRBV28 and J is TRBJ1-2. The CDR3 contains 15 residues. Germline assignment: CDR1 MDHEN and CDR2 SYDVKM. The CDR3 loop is CASSPAEAVYYGYTF.

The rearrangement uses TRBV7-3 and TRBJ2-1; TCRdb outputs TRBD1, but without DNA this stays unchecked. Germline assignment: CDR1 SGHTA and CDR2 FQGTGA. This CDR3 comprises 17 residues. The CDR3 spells CASSPTGGLSSYNEQFF.

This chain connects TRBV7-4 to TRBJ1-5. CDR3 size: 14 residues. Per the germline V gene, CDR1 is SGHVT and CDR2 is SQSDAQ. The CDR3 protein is CASRVWGLNQPQHF.